These 15 T cell receptor beta chains came from one sample sequenced in a study of blood T cell repertoires in COVID-19. The table came from immunoSEQ multiplex PCR; TCRdb's copy has only in-frame clones and leaves some out. The sample has about 440,000 clones, roughly 91% seen once; the top ten hold 4.3%. The source material was peripheral blood. The receptors come from a woman aged 25 to 39 with acute or convalescent COVID-19.

The chain joins TRBV2 to TRBJ1-1; maybe TRBD1 (5 bases). This CDR3 contains 12 residues. Germline loops: CDR1 SNHLY, CDR2 FYNNEI. The V and J ends lost 6 bases and 0 bases respectively, with 5 bases between them. The CDR3, as DNA: TGTGCCAGCAGACAGGTGAACACTGAAGCTTTCTTT. It yields the protein CASRQVNTEAFF.

This chain connects TRBV2 to TRBJ2-3; D possibly corresponds to TRBD2 (6 bases). The CDR3 runs to 15 residues. Trimming removed 3 bases from V and 0 bases from J, with 10 bases in between. Germline values: CDR1 SNHLY, CDR2 FYNNEI. The CDR3 loop is CASSDGGASTDTQYF. CDR3 DNA sequence: TGTGCCAGCAGTGATGGAGGGGCCAGCACAGATACGCAGTATTTT.

In nucleotides, the CDR3 is TGTGCCAGCTCACCCGCAACCCTAACGACAGGTTCTAACTATGGCTACACCTTC. It translates to CASSPATLTTGSNYGYTF. The chain links TRBV18 to TRBJ1-2; a weak D match, TRBD1 (6 bases). The CDR3 sequence is 18 residues long. Germline loops: CDR1 KGHSH, CDR2 LQKENI. The V gene lost 3 bases and the J gene lost 0 bases, with 20 bases spanning the gap.

This clone was observed a handful of times. The chain employs TRBV6-1 and TRBJ2-7, with TRBD2 as a possible D gene (5 bases). Deletions cut 2 bases from V and 3 bases from J, with 11 bases between. This CDR3 comprises 14 residues. Germline V gene sequence: CDR1 MNHNS, CDR2 SASEGT. CDR3 nucleotides: TGTGCCAGCAGTGAAACCGGGATCTTCTACGAGCAGTACTTC. Encoded protein: CASSETGIFYEQYF.

The V call is TRBV30, the J call TRBJ1-6; 11 bases map to TRBD1. The CDR3 contains 16 residues. Germline CDR1 GTSNPN, CDR2 SVGIG (reference sequence). Losses at the gene ends were 4 bases for V and 8 bases for J; bases not matched to a gene: 10. The CDR3 nucleotides are TGTGCCTGGAAACATGGACAGGGGGCGTGGGATTCACCCCTCCACTTT. Translation: CAWKHGQGAWDSPLHF.

The genes are TRBV4-1 and TRBJ2-3; no reliable D call. Germline V lookup: CDR1 MGHRA, CDR2 YSYEKL. Trimming took off 1 base at V and 1 base at J, with 3 bases between the two ends. This CDR3 has 13 amino acids. The CDR3 DNA reads as TGCGCCAGCAGCCAAGTCGGCACAGATACGCAGTATTTT. Translation gives CASSQVGTDTQYF.

CDR3 sequence: CASSQPPPGLAGGTAEINQETQYF. CDR3 in DNA: TGTGCCAGCAGCCAACCTCCACCCGGACTAGCGGGGGGTACTGCCGAGATCAACCAAGAGACCCAGTACTTC. The rearrangement joins TRBV3-1 (or the pseudogene TRBV3-2) to TRBJ2-5, with 14 positions matching TRBD2. The CDR3 runs 24 residues. Germline V CDR1 and CDR2: LGHDT, YNNKEL (reference sequence). The junction had 23 bases not matched to a gene; V was cut back by 2 bases and J by 0 bases.

The rearrangement joins TRBV28 to TRBJ1-5; D is possibly TRBD1 (5 bases). This CDR3 has 13 amino acids. The V and J ends lost 7 bases and 6 bases respectively, with 13 bases between them. Germline CDR1 is MDHEN and CDR2 is SYDVKM. CDR3 nucleotides: TGTGCCAGCACGGCAGGGCTCAGTCAGCCCCAGCATTTT. This codes for CASTAGLSQPQHF.

The chain employs TRBV5-1 and TRBJ2-7, with 7 bases fitting TRBD1. The CDR3 runs to 15 residues. The V gene's germline CDR1 is SGHRS and CDR2 YFSETQ. V was clipped by 1 base and J by 4 bases; unmatched bases: 8. The CDR3 loop reads CASSLMGQPQYEQYF. As DNA, the CDR3 is TGCGCCAGCAGCTTGATGGGACAGCCGCAATACGAGCAGTACTTC.

The chain has TRBV19 and TRBJ1-2; D is possibly TRBD1 (6 bases). Trimming pared 9 bases from V and 8 bases from J, leaving 19 bases between. The CDR3 spans 13 residues. Germline V gene sequence: CDR1 LNHDA, CDR2 SQIVND (reference sequence). The CDR3 DNA is TGTGCCAGCCGGAGAGGGGGAGATCAGGGCTACACCTTC. It specifies CASRRGGDQGYTF.

This rearrangement joins TRBV5-1 to TRBJ1-2, with TRBD1 matching 9 bases. Unmatched junction bases numbered 4, after V lost 4 bases and J lost 6 bases. The CDR3 is made up of 13 amino acids. Germline V gene data show CDR1 as SGHRS and CDR2 as YFSETQ. The CDR3 DNA reads as TGCGCCAGCAGCGACAGGGGGGGAGATGGCTACACCTTC. Amino acid sequence: CASSDRGGDGYTF.

This clone was counted once. The V call is TRBV28, the J call TRBJ2-5; no definite D call. Germline V gene sequence: CDR1 MDHEN, CDR2 SYDVKM. V was pared by 1 base and J by 0 bases, with 9 bases between. CDR3 length equals 15 residues. CDR3 loop: CASSLLSGHQETQYF. DNA for the CDR3: TGTGCCAGCAGTTTATTATCTGGCCACCAAGAGACCCAGTACTTC.

The V call is TRBV5-1, the J call TRBJ1-1, with D maybe TRBD1 (5 bases). CDR1 and CDR2 from the germline V gene are SGHRS and YFSETQ. CDR3 size: 14 residues. With 4 bases removed from V and 4 bases from J, the gap between germline ends came to 14 bases. CDR3 protein: CASSIDSLSTEAFF. As DNA, the CDR3 is TGCGCCAGCAGCATAGACAGTCTGAGCACTGAAGCTTTCTTT.

This sequence joins TRBV6-5 and TRBJ2-5; maybe TRBD1 (6 bases). The CDR3 totals 15 residues. Trimming took 5 bases from V and 0 from J, leaving 13 bases between them. Per the germline V gene, CDR1 is MNHEY and CDR2 is SVGAGI. The CDR3 DNA reads TGTGCCAGCAGTCTCCGGGACACCCACCAAGAGACCCAGTACTTC. It is translated as CASSLRDTHQETQYF.

In its sample, this clone was seen once. The chain employs TRBV5-4 and TRBJ1-2; D uncertain. The ends were cut back, 0 bases at V and 11 bases at J, with 11 bases in the middle. This CDR3 region has 12 residues. Germline V gene data show CDR1 as SGHNT and CDR2 as YYREEE (reference sequence). CDR3 bases: TGTGCCAGCAGCTTGGACCTATTAAGATACACCTTC. It is translated as CASSLDLLRYTF.